The rows below give T cell receptor beta chains drawn from one sample of a study of lymphopenia after photon versus proton radiotherapy. The assay was immunoSEQ multiplex PCR, and TCRdb's table has in-frame clones only and misses some. The data show roughly 64,000 clones, 87% seen once. Source: peripheral blood, taken from a patient treated with proton-based radiotherapy. The receptors shown here come from a man aged 80 or over with esophageal cancer. CDR3s include the opening cysteine and the closing phenylalanine or tryptophan. D genes are given only for firm matches. For some rows the clone size is stated as once, few or many, or as a class when expanded; others skip it.

TRBJ2-5 | - | - | TRBV18 | TGTGCCAGCTCACCACAAAGGGCAGCTTGGGAGACCCAGTACTTC | CASSPQRAAWETQYF
TRBJ2-1 | - | TRBD2 | TRBV4-3 | TGCGCCAGCAGCCAAGATATGGCGGGGGGCTCCTACAATGAGCAGTTCTTC | CASSQDMAGGSYNEQFF
TRBJ1-1 | once | - | TRBV19 | TGTGCCAGTAGCTACAGGGCACAGAACACTGAAGCTTTCTTT | CASSYRAQNTEAFF
TRBJ2-3 | - | - | TRBV5-1 | TGCGCCAGCAGCTTGGGACCAGCTCGGGGCACAGATACGCAGTATTTT | CASSLGPARGTDTQYF
TRBJ1-6 | - | - | TRBV2 | TGTGCCAGCAGTGACCCGGGGGGCACGGAGTATAATTCACCCCTCCACTTT | CASSDPGGTEYNSPLHF
TRBJ1-2 | - | - | TRBV30 | TGTGCCTCCGGGGACACCTATGGCTACACCTTC | CASGDTYGYTF
TRBJ2-2 | - | - | TRBV27 | TGTGCCAGCAGTTTATTCGGGGGGCTCGCCACCGGGGAGCTGTTTTTT | CASSLFGGLATGELFF
TRBJ2-2 | - | - | TRBV7-2 | TGTGCCAGCAGCCCGAGCGGGCAGAACACCGGGGAGCTGTTTTTT | CASSPSGQNTGELFF
TRBJ2-5 | - | - | TRBV5-4 | TGTGCCAGCAGGGACCTCACAGAAGAGACCCAGTACTTC | CASRDLTEETQYF
TRBJ1-2 | - | - | TRBV29-1 | TGCAGCGTTGGAACCAGGGACCTACCTAACTATGGCTACACCTTC | CSVGTRDLPNYGYTF
TRBJ2-1 | - | TRBD2 | TRBV5-1 | TGCGCCAGCAGCCTCCTCGGCGGGACTAGCGGGAGGATAACCTACAATGAGCAGTTCTTC | CASSLLGGTSGRITYNEQFF
TRBJ2-7 | - | TRBD2 | TRBV7-2 | TGTGCCAGCAGCGTAACGGCGGGGGGGTTCCAGGCCTACGAGCAGTACTTC | CASSVTAGGFQAYEQYF
TRBJ2-2 | - | - | TRBV5-8 | TGTGCCAGCAGTTTGCACAGTGACACCGGGGAGCTGTTTTTT | CASSLHSDTGELFF
TRBJ1-2 | - | - | TRBV20-1 | TGCAGTGCTAGAGAGCGTATTGGCTACACCTTC | CSARERIGYTF
TRBJ1-2 | once | - | TRBV6-1 | TGTGCCAGCAGTGACGGAGCTAACTATGGCTACACCTTC | CASSDGANYGYTF
TRBJ1-1 | - | TRBD1 | TRBV27 | TGTGCCAGCGGACCCCGGACAGGGACGAACACTGAAGCTTTCTTT | CASGPRTGTNTEAFF